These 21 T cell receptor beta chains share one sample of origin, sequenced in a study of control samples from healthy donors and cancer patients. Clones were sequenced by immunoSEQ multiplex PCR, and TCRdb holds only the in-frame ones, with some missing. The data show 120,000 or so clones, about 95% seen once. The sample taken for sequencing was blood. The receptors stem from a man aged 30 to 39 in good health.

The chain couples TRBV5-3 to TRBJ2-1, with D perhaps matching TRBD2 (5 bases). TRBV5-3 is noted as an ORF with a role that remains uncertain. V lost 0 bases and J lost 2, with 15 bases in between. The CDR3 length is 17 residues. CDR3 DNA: TGTGCCAGAAGCTTGGTAGCCGGGGTGAGAGCCTACAATGAGCAGTTCTTC. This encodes CARSLVAGVRAYNEQFF.

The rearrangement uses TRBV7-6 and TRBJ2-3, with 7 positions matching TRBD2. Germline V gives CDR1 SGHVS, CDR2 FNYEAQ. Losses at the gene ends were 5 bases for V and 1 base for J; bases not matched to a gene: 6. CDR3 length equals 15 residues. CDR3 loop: CASSRTSVGTDTQYF. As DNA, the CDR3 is TGTGCCAGCAGCCGGACTAGTGTCGGCACAGATACGCAGTATTTT.

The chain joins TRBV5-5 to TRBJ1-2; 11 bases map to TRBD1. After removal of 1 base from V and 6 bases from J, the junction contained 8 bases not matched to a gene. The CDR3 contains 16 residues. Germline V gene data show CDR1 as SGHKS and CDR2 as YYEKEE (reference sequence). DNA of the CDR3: TGTGCCAGCAGCTTGTCGGGACAGGGGGAGGTGGATGGCTACACCTTC. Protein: CASSLSGQGEVDGYTF.

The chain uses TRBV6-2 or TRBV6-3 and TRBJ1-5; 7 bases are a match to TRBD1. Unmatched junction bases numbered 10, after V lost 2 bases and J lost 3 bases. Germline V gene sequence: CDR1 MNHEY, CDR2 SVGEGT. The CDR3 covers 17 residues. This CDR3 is CASSYTFRTGINQPQHF. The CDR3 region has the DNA TGTGCCAGCAGTTACACTTTCAGGACAGGTATCAATCAGCCCCAGCATTTT.

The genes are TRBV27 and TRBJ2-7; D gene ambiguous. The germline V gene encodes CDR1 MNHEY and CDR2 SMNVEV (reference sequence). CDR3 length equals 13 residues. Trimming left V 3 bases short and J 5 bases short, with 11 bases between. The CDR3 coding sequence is TGTGCCAGCAGTTTCAGCGCGTCTGACGAGCAGTACTTC. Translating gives CASSFSASDEQYF.

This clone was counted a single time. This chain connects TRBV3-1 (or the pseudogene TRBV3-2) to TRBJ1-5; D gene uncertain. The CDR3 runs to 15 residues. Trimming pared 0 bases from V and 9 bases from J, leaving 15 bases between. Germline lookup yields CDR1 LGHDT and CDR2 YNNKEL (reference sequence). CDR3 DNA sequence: TGTGCCAGCAGCCAAGACACCCAAGGGCCGCGGCCCCAGCATTTT. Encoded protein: CASSQDTQGPRPQHF.

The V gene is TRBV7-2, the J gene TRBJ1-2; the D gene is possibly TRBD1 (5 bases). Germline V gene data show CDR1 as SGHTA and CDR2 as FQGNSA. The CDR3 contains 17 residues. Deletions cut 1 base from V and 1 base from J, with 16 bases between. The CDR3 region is CASSLGDPRGGNYGYTF. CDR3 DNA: TGTGCCAGCAGCTTAGGTGACCCCCGGGGCGGTAACTATGGCTACACCTTC. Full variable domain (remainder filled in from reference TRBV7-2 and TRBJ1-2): GAGVSQSPSNKVTEKGKDVELRCDPISGHTALYWYRQSLGQGLEFLIYFQGNSAPDKSGLPSDRFSAERTGGSVSTLTIQRTQQEDSAVYLCASSLGDPRGGNYGYTFGSGTRLTVV.

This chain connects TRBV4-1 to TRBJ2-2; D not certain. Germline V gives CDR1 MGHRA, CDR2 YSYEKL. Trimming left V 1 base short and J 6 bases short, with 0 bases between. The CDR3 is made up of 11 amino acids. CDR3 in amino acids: CASSQAGELFF. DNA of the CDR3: TGCGCCAGCAGCCAAGCCGGGGAGCTGTTTTTT.

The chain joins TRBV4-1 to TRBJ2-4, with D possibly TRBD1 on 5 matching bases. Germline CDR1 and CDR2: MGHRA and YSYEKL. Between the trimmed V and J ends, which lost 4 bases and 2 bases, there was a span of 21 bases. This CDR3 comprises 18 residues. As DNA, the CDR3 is TGCGCCAGCAGCCCAGCAGGGTCCAATAGGAAGTCCAAAAACATTCAGTACTTC. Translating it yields CASSPAGSNRKSKNIQYF.

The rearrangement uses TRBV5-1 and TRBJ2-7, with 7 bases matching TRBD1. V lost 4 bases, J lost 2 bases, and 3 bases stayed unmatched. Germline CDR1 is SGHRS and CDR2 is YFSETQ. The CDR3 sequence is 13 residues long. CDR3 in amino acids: CASSMGQTYEQYF. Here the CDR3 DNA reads TGCGCCAGCAGCATGGGACAGACCTACGAGCAGTACTTC.

CDR3 in DNA: TGTGCCAGCAGTTACCCGACTAGCGGGGGGGCAGGAGAGACCCAGTACTTC. Translated, it gives CASSYPTSGGAGETQYF. The chain has TRBV6-2 or TRBV6-3 and TRBJ2-5; TRBD2 agrees at 14 bases. V shed 2 bases and J 4 bases; nucleotides not matched to a gene: 6. CDR3 length equals 17 residues. The germline gives CDR1 MNHEY, CDR2 SVGEGT.

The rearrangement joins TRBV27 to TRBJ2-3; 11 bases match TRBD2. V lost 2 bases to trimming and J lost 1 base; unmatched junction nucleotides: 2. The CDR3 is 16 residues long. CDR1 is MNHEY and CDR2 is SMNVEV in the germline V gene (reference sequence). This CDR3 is CASSLIAGGGTDTQYF. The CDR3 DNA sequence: TGTGCCAGCAGTTTAATAGCGGGGGGGGGCACAGATACGCAGTATTTT.

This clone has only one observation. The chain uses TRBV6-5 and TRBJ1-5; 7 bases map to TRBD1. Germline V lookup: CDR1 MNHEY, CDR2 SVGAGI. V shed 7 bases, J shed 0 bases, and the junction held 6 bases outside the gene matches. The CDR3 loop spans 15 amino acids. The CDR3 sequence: CASNRGDVSNQPQHF. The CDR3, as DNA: TGTGCCAGCAACAGGGGCGATGTTAGCAATCAGCCCCAGCATTTT.

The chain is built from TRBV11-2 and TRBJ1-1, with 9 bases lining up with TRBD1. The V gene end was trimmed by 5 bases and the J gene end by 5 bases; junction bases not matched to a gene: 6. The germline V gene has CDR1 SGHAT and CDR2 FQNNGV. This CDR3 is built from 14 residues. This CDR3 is CASSGRTGETEAFF. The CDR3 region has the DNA TGTGCCAGCAGCGGGCGGACAGGGGAAACTGAAGCTTTCTTT. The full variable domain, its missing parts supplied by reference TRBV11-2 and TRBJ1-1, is EAGVAQSPRYKIIEKRQSVAFWCNPISGHATLYWYQQILGQGPKLLIQFQNNGVVDDSQLPKDRFSAERLKGVDSTLKIQPAKLEDSAVYLCASSGRTGETEAFFGQGTRLTVV.

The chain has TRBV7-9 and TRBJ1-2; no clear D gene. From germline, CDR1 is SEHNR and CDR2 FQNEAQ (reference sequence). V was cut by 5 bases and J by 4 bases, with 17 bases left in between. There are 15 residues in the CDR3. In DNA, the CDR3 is TGTGCCAGCAGCCCCCCAGGATCGTGGGGCTATGGCTACACCTTC. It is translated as CASSPPGSWGYGYTF. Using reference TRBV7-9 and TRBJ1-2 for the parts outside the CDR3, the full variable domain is DTGVSQNPRHKITKRGQNVTFRCDPISEHNRLYWYRQTLGQGPEFLTYFQNEAQLEKSRLLSDRFSAERPKGSFSTLEIQRTEQGDSAMYLCASSPPGSWGYGYTFGSGTRLTVV.

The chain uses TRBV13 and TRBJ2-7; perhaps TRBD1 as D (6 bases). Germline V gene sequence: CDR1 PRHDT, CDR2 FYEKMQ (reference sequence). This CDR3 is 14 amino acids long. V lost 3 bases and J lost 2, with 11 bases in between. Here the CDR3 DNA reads TGTGCCAGCAGCTTTAAGGGGGTAACCTACGAGCAGTACTTC. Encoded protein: CASSFKGVTYEQYF.

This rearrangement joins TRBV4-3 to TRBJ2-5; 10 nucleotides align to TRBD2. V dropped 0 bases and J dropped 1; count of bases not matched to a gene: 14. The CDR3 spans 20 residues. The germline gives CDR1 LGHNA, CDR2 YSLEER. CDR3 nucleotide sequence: TGCGCCAGCAGCCAAGATAGAAGCACTAGCGGGGCGGCACTCCAAGAGACCCAGTACTTC. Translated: CASSQDRSTSGAALQETQYF.

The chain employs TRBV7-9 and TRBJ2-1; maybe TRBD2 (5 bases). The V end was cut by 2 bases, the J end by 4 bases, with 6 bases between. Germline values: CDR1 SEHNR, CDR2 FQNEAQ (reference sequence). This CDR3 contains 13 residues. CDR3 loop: CASSLSGYNEQFF. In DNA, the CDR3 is TGTGCCAGCAGCTTAAGCGGTTACAATGAGCAGTTCTTC.

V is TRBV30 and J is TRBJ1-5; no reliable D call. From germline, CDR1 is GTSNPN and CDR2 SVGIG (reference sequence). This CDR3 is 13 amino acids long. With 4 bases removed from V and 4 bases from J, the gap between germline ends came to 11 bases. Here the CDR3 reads CAWTAGENQPQHF. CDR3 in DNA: TGTGCCTGGACGGCCGGGGAGAATCAGCCCCAGCATTTT.

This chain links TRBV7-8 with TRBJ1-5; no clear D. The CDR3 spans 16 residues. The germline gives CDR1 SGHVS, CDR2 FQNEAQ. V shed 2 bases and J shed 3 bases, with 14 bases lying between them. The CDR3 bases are TGTGCCAGCAGCTTATCTCGGGCCTTACTCAATCAGCCCCAGCATTTT. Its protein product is CASSLSRALLNQPQHF.

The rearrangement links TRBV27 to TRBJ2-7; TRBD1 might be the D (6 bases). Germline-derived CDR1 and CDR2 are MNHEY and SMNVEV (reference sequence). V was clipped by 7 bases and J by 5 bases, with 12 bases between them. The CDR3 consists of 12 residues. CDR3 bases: TGTGCCAGCAACACTCAGGGGAACGAGCAGTACTTC. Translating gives CASNTQGNEQYF.